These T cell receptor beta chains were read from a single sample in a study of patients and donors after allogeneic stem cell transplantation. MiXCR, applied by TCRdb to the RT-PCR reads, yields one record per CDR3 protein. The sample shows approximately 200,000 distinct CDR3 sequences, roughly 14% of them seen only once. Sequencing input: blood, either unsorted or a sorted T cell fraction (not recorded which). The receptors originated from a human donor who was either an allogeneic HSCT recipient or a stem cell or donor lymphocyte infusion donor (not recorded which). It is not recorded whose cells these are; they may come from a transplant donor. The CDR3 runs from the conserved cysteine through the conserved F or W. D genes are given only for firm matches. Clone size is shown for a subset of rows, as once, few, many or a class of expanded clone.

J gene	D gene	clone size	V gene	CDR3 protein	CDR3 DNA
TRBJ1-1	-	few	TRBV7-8	CASSLAGREAFF	TGTGCCAGCAGCTTGGCTGGGAGAGAAGCTTTCTTT
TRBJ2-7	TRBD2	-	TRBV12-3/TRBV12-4	CASSTSSGGPAEQYF	TGTGCCAGCAGTACCTCTAGCGGGGGCCCCGCGGAACAGTACTTC
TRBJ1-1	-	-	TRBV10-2	CASSERRSVRAFF	TGCGCCAGCAGTGAGAGGCGGTCTGTGAGAGCTTTCTTT
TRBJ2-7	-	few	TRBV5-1	CASSPTGQPGEQYF	TGCGCCAGCAGCCCCACTGGACAGCCAGGTGAGCAGTACTTC
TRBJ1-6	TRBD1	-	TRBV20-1	CSARDREGQGLRSLHF	TGCAGTGCTAGAGATCGGGAGGGACAGGGCCTCCGGTCCCTCCACTTT
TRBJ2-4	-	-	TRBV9	CASSGTQGANIQYF	TGTGCCAGCAGCGGGACTCAAGGTGCTAACATTCAGTACTTC
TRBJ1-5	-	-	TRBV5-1	CASSFDGYSNQPQHF	TGCGCCAGCAGCTTTGACGGGTATAGCAATCAGCCCCAGCATTTT
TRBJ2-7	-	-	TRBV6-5	CASSYSGSRNYEQYF	TGTGCCAGCAGTTACTCGGGCAGTAGGAACTACGAGCAGTACTTC
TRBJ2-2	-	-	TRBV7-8	CASSQATSFGELFF	TGTGCCAGCAGCCAAGCCACTAGCTTCGGGGAGCTGTTTTTT
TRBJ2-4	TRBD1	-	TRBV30	CAWSGEQGMLLNIQYF	TGTGCCTGGAGTGGCGAACAGGGGATGCTGTTAAACATTCAGTACTTC
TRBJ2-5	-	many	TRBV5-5	CASNRVQETQYF	TGTGCCAGCAACAGGGTCCAAGAGACCCAGTACTTC
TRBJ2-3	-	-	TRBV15	CATSRGGVNTQYF	TGTGCCACCAGCAGAGGGGGGGTGAATACGCAGTATTTT
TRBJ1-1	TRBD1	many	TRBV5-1	CASSAGQGRTEAFF	TGCGCCAGCAGCGCGGGACAGGGGAGGACTGAAGCTTTCTTT
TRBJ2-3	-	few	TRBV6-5	CASSYLRGTTADTQYF	TGTGCCAGCAGTTACCTCAGGGGGACTACCGCAGATACGCAGTATTTT
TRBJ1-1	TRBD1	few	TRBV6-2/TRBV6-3	CASSYARTGRAFF	TGTGCCAGCAGTTACGCCAGGACAGGGCGTGCTTTCTTT
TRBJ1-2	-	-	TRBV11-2	CASSPTANYGYTF	TGTGCCAGCAGCCCGACAGCAAACTATGGCTACACCTTC
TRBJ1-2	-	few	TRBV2	CASGRGTGTLAGYTF	TGTGCCAGCGGGCGGGGCACAGGGACCCTGGCGGGCTACACCTTC
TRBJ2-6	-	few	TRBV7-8	CASRKTPSSGANVLTF	TGTGCCAGCAGAAAGACCCCGAGCTCTGGGGCCAACGTCCTGACTTTC
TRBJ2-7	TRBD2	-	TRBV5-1	CASSMTSGGVYEQYF	TGCGCCAGCAGCATGACTAGCGGGGGAGTTTACGAGCAGTACTTC
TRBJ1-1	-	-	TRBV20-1	CSARARGTAPSEAFF	TGCAGTGCTAGAGCCCGCGGGACTGCCCCCTCTGAAGCTTTCTTT
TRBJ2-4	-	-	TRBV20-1	CSAPPGVLAKNIQYF	TGCAGTGCCCCCCCGGGCGTACTAGCCAAAAACATTCAGTACTTC
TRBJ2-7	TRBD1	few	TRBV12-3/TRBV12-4	CASTPPGGHYEQYF	TGTGCCAGCACTCCCCCAGGGGGCCACTACGAGCAGTACTTC
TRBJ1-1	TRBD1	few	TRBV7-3	CASSANRGRLAFF	TGTGCCAGCAGCGCGAACAGGGGGCGCTTGGCTTTCTTT
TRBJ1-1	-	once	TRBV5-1	CASSLGDTSGAFF	TGCGCCAGCAGCTTGGGAGATACCTCTGGAGCTTTCTTT
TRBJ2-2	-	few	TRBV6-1	CASTRRGAYTGELFF	TGTGCCAGCACCCGAAGGGGGGCCTACACCGGGGAGCTGTTTTTT
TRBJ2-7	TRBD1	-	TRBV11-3	CASSGPQGAGEQYF	TGTGCCAGCAGCGGACCACAGGGGGCTGGTGAGCAGTACTTC
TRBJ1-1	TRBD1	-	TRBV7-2	CASSLAGTGHTEAFF	TGTGCCAGCAGCTTAGCTGGGACAGGGCACACTGAAGCTTTCTTT
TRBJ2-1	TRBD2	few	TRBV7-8	CASSLTSGGMSYNEQFF	TGTGCCAGCAGTCTCACTAGCGGGGGGATGTCCTACAATGAGCAGTTCTTC
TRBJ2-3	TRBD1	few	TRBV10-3	CAIRTALPPQGTQYF	TGTGCCATCAGAACCGCCCTCCCTCCACAGGGGACGCAGTATTTT
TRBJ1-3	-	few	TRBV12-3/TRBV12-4	CASSSAGGSGNTIYF	TGTGCCAGCAGTTCCGCCGGGGGGTCTGGAAACACCATATATTTT
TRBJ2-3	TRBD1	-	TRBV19	CASSIGQGGKDTQYF	TGTGCCAGTAGTATTGGACAGGGGGGAAAAGATACGCAGTATTTT